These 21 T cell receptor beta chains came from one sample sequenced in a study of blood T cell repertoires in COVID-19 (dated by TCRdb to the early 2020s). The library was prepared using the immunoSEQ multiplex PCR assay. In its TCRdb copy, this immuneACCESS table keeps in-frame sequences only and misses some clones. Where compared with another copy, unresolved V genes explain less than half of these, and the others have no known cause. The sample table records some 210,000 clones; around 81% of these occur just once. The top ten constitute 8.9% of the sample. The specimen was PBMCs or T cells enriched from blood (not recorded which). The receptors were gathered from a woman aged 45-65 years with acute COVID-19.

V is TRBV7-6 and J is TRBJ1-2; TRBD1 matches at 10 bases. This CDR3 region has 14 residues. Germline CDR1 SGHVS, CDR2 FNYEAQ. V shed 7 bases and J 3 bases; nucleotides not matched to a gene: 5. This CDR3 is CASTPGTGDYGYTF. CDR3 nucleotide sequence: TGTGCCAGCACCCCCGGGACAGGGGACTATGGCTACACCTTC.

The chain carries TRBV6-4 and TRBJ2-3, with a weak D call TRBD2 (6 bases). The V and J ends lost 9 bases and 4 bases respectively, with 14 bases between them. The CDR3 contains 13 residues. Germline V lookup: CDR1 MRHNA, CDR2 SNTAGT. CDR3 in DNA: TGTGCCAGGAGGGAGGCCCCTCCAGATACGCAGTATTTT. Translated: CARREAPPDTQYF.

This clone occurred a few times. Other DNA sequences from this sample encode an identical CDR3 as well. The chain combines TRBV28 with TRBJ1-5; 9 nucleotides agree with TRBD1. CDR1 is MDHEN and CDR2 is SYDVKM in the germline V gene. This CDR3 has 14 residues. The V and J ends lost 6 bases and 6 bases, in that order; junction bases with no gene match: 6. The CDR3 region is CASSPGQGGQPQHF. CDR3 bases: TGTGCCAGCAGCCCGGGACAGGGAGGTCAGCCCCAGCATTTT.

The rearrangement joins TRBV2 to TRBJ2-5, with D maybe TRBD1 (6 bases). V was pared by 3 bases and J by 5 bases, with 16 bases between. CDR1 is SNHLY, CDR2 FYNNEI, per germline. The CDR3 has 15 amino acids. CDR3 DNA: TGTGCCAGCAGTGACAGGGAGACAGGAAGGGAGACCCAGTACTTC. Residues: CASSDRETGRETQYF.

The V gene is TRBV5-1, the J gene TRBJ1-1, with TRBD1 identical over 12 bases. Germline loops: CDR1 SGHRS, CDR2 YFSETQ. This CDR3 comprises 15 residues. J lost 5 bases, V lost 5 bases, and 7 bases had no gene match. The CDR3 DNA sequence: TGCGCCAGCAGTGGGACAGGGGGCAAGAGGACTGAAGCTTTCTTT. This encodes CASSGTGGKRTEAFF.

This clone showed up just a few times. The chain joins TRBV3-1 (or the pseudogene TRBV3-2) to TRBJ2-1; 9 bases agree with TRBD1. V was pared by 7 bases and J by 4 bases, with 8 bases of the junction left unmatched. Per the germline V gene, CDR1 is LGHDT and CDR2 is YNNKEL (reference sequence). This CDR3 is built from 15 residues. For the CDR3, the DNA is TGTGCCAGCACCCCACGGGGACAGGGATACAATGAGCAGTTCTTC. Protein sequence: CASTPRGQGYNEQFF.

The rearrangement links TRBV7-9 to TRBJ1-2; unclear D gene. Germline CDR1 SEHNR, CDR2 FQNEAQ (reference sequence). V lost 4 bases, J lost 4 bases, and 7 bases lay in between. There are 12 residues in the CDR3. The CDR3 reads CASSSSGYGYTF. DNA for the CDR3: TGTGCCAGCAGCTCGAGTGGCTATGGCTACACCTTC.

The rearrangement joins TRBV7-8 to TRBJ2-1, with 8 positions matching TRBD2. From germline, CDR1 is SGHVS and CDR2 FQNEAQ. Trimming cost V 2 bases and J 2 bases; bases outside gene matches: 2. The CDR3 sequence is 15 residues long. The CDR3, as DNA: TGTGCCAGCAGCTTACCTAGCGGGCCCTACAATGAGCAGTTCTTC. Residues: CASSLPSGPYNEQFF. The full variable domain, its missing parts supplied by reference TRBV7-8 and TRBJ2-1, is GAGVSQSPRYKVAKRGQDVALRCDPISGHVSLFWYQQALGQGPEFLTYFQNEAQLDKSGLPSDRFFAERPEGSVSTLKIQRTQQEDSAVYLCASSLPSGPYNEQFFGPGTRLTVL.

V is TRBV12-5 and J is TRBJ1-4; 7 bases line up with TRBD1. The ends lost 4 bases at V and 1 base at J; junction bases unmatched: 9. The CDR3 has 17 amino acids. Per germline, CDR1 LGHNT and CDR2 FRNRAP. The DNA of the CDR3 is TGTGCTAGTGGTTCCTCCCAAACAGGGGTAACTAATGAAAAACTGTTTTTT. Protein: CASGSSQTGVTNEKLFF.

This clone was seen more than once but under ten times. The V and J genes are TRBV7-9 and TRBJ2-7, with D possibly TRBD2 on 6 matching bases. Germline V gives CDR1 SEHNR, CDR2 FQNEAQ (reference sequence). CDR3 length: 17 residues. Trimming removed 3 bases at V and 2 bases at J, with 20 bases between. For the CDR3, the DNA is TGTGCCAGCAGCTTTTTGGCCGCGGGGCGGTTGACCTACGAGCAGTACTTC. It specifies CASSFLAAGRLTYEQYF.

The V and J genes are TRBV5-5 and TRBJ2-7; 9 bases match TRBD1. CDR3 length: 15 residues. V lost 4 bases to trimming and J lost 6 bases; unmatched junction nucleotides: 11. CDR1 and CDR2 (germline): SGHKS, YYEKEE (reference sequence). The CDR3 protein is CASSPRDRDDVEQYF. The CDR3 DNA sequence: TGTGCCAGCAGCCCCCGGGACAGGGACGATGTCGAGCAGTACTTC. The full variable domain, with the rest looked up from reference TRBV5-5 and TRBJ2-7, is DAGVTQSPTHLIKTRGQQVTLRCSPISGHKSVSWYQQVLGQGPQFIFQYYEKEERGRGNFPDRFSARQFPNYSSELNVNALLLGDSALYLCASSPRDRDDVEQYFGPGTRLTVT.

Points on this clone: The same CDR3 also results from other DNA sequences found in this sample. The DNA for the CDR3 is TGTGCCAGCATACAAGGGGGGAACACTGAAGCTTTCTTT. It translates to CASIQGGNTEAFF. The chain combines TRBV28 with TRBJ1-1, with a weak D call TRBD1 (6 bases). CDR3 size: 13 residues. Germline V gene lookup returns CDR1 MDHEN and CDR2 SYDVKM. Between the trimmed V and J ends, which lost 7 bases and 1 base, there was a span of 10 bases.

CDR3 coding DNA: TGCGCCAGCAGCAGAGGGGGCGATCAGCCCCAGCATTTT. The encoded protein is CASSRGGDQPQHF. The rearrangement joins TRBV4-1 to TRBJ1-5; TRBD1 matches 7 bases. Germline V gene data show CDR1 as MGHRA and CDR2 as YSYEKL. This CDR3 has 13 amino acids. Germline trimming cut 5 bases from V and 5 bases from J; bases unmatched to any gene: 3.

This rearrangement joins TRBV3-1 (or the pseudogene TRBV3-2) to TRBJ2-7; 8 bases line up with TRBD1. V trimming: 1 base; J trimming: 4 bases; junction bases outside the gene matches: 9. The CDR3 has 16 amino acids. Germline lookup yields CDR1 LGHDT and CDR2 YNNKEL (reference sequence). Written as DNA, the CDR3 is TGTGCCAGCAGCCAAGGGTACCAGGGGGCGTTTTACGAGCAGTACTTC. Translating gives CASSQGYQGAFYEQYF.

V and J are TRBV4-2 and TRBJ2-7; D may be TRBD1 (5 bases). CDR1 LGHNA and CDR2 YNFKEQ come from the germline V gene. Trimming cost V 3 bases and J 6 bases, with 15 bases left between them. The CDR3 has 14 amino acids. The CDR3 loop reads CASSHTDPGPEQYF. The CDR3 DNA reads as TGTGCCAGCAGCCACACCGATCCAGGGCCCGAGCAGTACTTC.

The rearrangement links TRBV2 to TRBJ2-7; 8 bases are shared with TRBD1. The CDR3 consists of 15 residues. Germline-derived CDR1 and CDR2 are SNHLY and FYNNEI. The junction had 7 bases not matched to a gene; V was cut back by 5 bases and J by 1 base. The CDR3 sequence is CASSHGQGVSYEQYF. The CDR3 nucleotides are TGTGCCAGCAGTCACGGACAGGGCGTTTCCTACGAGCAGTACTTC.

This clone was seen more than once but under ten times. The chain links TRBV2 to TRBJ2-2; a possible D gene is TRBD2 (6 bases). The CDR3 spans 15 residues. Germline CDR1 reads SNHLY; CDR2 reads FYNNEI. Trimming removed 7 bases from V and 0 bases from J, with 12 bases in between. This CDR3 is CASTEGPSNTGELFF. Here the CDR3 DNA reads TGTGCCAGCACGGAGGGACCGTCGAACACCGGGGAGCTGTTTTTT.

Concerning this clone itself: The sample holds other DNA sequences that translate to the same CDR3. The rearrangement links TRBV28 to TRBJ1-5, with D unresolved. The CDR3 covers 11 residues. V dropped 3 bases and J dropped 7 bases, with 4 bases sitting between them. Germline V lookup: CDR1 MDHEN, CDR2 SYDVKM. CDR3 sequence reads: CASSFRQPQHF. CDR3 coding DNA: TGTGCCAGCAGTTTTCGGCAGCCCCAGCATTTT.

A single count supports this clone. The CDR3 DNA reads as TGTGCCAGCAGTACTTCCGGGACTAGGGAGGTCGGGTTCTTC. It specifies CASSTSGTREVGFF. The J gene is TRBJ2-1, the V gene TRBV28; 8 bases agree with TRBD2. The V segment lost 5 bases and the J segment 15 bases; nucleotides outside the gene matches: 15. This CDR3 spans 14 amino acids. CDR1 is MDHEN and CDR2 is SYDVKM in the germline V gene. Full variable domain (outside the CDR3, taken from reference TRBV28 and TRBJ2-1): DVKVTQSSRYLVKRTGEKVFLECVQDMDHENMFWYRQDPGLGLRLIYFSYDVKMKEKGDIPEGYSVSREKKERFSLILESASTNQTSMYLCASSTSGTREVGFFGPGTRLTVL.

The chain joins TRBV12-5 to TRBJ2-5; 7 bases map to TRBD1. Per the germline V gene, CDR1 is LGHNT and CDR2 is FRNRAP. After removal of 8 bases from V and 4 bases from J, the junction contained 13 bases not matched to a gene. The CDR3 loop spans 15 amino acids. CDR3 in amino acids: CASRYRDRGSETQYF. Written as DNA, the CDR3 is TGTGCTAGTCGATATCGGGACAGAGGGTCAGAGACCCAGTACTTC.

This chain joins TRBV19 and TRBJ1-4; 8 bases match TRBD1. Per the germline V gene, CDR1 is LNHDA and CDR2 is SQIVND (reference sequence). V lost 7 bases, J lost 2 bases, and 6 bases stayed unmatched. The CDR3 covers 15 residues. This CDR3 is CASKTQGATNEKLFF. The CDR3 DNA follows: TGTGCCAGTAAGACCCAGGGGGCTACTAATGAAAAACTGTTTTTT.